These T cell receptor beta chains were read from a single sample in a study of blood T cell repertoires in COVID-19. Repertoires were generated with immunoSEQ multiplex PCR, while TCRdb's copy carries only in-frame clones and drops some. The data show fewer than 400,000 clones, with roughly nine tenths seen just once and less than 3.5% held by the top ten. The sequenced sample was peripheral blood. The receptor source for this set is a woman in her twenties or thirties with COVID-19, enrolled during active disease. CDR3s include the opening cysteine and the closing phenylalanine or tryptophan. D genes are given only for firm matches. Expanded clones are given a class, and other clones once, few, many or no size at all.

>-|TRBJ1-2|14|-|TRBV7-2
CASSFPGGDHGYTF
TGTGCCAGCAGCTTCCCGGGGGGCGATCATGGCTACACCTTC
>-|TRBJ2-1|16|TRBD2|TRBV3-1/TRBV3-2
CASSQVGASGNNEQFF
TGTGCCAGCAGCCAGGTCGGCGCTAGCGGAAACAATGAGCAGTTCTTC
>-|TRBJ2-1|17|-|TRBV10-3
CATGGTGQYDDYNEQFF
TGTGCCACGGGGGGGACAGGGCAGTACGATGACTACAATGAGCAGTTCTTC
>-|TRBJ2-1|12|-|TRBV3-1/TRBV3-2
CASSPIIGEQFF
TGTGCCAGCAGCCCGATAATCGGGGAGCAGTTCTTC
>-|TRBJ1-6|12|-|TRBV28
CASSLLNSPLHF
TGTGCCAGCAGTTTACTTAATTCACCCCTCCACTTT
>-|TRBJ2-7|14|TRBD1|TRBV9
CASSAGTGGSEQYF
TGTGCCAGCAGCGCCGGGACAGGGGGTAGCGAGCAGTACTTC
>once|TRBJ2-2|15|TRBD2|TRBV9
CASSPRLADTGELFF
TGTGCCAGCAGCCCCCGACTAGCAGACACCGGGGAGCTGTTTTTT
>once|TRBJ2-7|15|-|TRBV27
CASSLLGTDSYEQYF
TGTGCCAGCAGTCTACTGGGGACTGATTCCTACGAGCAGTACTTC
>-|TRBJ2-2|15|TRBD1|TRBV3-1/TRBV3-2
CASSPGQGHAGELFF
TGTGCCAGCAGCCCCGGACAGGGTCACGCCGGGGAGCTGTTTTTT
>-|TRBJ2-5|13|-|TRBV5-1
CASSLGQQETQYF
TGCGCCAGCAGCTTGGGTCAGCAAGAGACCCAGTACTTC
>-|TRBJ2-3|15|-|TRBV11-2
CASSLVGTYTNTQYF
TGTGCCAGCAGCTTAGTTGGGACTTACACTAATACGCAGTATTTT